This T cell receptor (beta chain) originates from a study of cytomegalovirus exposure and HLA in healthy donors. Whole-study context: Assignment to the Caucasian-associated ancestry cluster applied to roughly 80% of the approximately 360 genotyped donors.

Trimming at V came to 5 bases and at J to 1 base, leaving 2 bases not matched to a gene. CDR3 length: 14 residues. Per germline, CDR1 MNHEY and CDR2 SVGAGI. The PCR had 60 Vbeta and 13 Jbeta primers. Sequencing was performed with immunoSEQ multiplex PCR; in TCRdb, only in-frame clones are kept and a portion is missing. This sample carries approximately 190,000 clones, approximately 82% of them seen once, and the ten largest clones take about 2%. The clonotype was recovered from a woman aged 18-29 years in good health and CMV-seropositive. The chain uses TRBV6-5 and TRBJ1-1, with TRBD1 matching 9 bases. Input material: PBMCs. The CDR3 sequence is CASSRQGGNTEAFF. For the CDR3, the DNA is TGTGCCAGCAGTCGACAGGGGGGGAACACTGAAGCTTTCTTT.